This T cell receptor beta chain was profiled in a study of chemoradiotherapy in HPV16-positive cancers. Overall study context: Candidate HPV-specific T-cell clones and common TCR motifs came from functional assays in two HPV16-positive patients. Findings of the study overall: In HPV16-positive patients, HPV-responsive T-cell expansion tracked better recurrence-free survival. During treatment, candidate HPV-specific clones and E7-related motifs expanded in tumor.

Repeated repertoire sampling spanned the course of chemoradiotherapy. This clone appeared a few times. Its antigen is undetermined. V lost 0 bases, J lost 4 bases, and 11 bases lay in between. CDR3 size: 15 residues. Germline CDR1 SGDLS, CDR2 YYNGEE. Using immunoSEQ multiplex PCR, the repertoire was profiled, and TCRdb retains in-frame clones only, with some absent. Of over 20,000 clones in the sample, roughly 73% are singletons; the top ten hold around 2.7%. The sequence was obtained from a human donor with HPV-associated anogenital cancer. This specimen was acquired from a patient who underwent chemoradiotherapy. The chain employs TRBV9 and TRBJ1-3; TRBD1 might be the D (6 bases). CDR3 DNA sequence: TGTGCCAGCAGCGTAGATCCGGGGGCCGGAAACACCATATATTTT. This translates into CASSVDPGAGNTIYF.